One and the same sample provided the 4 T cell receptor beta chains below, sequenced in a study of Ad26.COV2.S vaccination and SARS-CoV-2 variants. Sequencing used immunoSEQ multiplex PCR; TCRdb keeps in-frame clones, though not all of them. The data contain some 340,000 clones, 85% of them singletons. Indicated treatment: around 19 received Ad26.COV2.S at low or high dose, single or two shots; 5 received placebo; per-sample allocation not given. It was on day 63 after the first vaccine or placebo injection that samples were taken. The sequencing here drew on peripheral blood, taken in a trial of Ad26.COV2.S vaccine versus placebo. All receptors come from a person aged 18 to 65 who received the Ad26.COV2.S COVID-19 vaccine or a placebo.

V usage is TRBV7-2 and J usage is TRBJ2-3; D not certain. The V and J ends lost 3 bases and 9 bases respectively, with 7 bases between them. The CDR3 is 11 amino acids. Germline V gene sequence: CDR1 SGHTA, CDR2 FQGNSA. The CDR3 DNA reads TGTGCCAGCAGCTTCTCTGAGACGCAGTATTTT. Amino acid sequence: CASSFSETQYF.

This chain links TRBV6-1 with TRBJ1-4; 12 bases are a match to TRBD1. The CDR3 runs 16 residues. The germline gives CDR1 MNHNS, CDR2 SASEGT. The J segment lost 2 bases and the V segment lost 4 bases, leaving 2 bases of the junction unmatched. CDR3 protein: CASSGGQGATNEKLFF. For the CDR3, the DNA is TGTGCCAGCAGTGGGGGACAGGGGGCGACTAATGAAAAACTGTTTTTT.

The chain couples TRBV6-5 to TRBJ1-6, with D perhaps matching TRBD1 (6 bases). V dropped 8 bases and J dropped 7 bases, with 15 bases sitting between them. The germline gives CDR1 MNHEY, CDR2 SVGAGI. This CDR3 is 14 amino acids long. DNA for the CDR3: TGTGCCAGCGCCCTACAGGGTGAGAATTCACCCCTCCACTTT. This translates into CASALQGENSPLHF.

The V gene is TRBV11-3, the J gene TRBJ1-2, with unresolved D. This CDR3 has 16 amino acids. CDR1 is SGHNT, CDR2 YENEEA, per germline. V lost 5 bases to trimming and J lost 2 bases, with 18 bases between them. CDR3 sequence reads: CASSPPGYARNYGYTF. CDR3 nucleotide sequence: TGTGCCAGCAGCCCACCCGGGTATGCCAGGAACTATGGCTACACCTTC.